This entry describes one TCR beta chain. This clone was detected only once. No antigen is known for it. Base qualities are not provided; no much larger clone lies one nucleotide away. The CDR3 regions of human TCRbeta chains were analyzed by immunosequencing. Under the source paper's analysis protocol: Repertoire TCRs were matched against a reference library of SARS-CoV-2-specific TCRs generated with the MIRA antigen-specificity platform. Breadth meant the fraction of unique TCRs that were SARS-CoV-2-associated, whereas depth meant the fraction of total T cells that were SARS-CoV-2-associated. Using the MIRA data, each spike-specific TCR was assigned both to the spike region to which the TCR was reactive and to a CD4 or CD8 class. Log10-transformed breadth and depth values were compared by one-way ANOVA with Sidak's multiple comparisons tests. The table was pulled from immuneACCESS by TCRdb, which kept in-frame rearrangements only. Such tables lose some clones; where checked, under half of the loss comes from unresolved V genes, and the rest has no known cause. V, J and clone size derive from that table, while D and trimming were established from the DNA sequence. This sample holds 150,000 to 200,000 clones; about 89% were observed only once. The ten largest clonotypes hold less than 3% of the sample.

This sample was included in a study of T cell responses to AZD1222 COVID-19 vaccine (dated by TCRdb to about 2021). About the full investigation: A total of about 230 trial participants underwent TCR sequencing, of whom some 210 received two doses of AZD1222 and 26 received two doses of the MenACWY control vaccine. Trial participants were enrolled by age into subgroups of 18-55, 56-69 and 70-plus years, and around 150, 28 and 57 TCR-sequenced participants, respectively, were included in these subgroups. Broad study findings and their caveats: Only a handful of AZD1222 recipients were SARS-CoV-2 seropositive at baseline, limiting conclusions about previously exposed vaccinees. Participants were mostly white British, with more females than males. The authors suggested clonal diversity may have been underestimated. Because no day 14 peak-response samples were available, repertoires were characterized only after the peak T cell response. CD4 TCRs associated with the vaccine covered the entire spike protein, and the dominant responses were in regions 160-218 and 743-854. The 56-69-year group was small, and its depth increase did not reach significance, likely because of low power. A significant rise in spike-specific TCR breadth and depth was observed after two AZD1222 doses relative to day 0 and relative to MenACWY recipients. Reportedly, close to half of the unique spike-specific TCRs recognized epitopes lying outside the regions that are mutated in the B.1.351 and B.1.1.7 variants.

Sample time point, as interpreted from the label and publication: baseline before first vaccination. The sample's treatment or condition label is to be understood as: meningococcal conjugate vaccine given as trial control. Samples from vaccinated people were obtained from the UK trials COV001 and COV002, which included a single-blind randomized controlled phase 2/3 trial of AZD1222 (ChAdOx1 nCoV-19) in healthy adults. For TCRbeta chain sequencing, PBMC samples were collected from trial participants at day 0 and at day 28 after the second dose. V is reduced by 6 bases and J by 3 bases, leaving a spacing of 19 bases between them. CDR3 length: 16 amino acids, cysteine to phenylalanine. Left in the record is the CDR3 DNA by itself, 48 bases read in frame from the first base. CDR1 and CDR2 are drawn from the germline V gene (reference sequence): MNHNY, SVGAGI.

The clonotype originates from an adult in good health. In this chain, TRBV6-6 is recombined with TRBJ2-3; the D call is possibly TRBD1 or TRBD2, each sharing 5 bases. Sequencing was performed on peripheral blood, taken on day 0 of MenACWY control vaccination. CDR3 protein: CASSPGLERGTDTQYF. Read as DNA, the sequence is TGTGCCAGCAGCCCAGGGTTAGAACGGGGTACAGATACGCAGTATTTT.